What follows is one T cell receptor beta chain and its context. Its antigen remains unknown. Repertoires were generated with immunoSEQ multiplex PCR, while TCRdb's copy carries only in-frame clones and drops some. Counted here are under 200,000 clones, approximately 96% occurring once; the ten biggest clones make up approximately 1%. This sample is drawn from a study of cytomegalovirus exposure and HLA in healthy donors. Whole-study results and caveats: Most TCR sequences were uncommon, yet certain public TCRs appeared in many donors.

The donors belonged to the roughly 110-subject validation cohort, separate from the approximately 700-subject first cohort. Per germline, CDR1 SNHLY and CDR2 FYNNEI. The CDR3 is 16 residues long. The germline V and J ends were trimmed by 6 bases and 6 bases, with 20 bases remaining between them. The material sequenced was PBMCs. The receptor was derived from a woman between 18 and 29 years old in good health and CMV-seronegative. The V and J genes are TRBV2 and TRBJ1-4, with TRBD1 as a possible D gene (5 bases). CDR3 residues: CASRKGDGRDYEKLFF. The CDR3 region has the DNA TGTGCCAGCAGAAAAGGGGATGGCAGGGACTATGAAAAACTGTTTTTT.